This T cell receptor beta chain was identified in a study of T cells in Graves' hyperthyroidism and ophthalmopathy. Study results and caveats: A model using 13 V-J features told ophthalmopathy apart from stable hyperthyroidism.

CDR3 length: 15 residues. Unmatched junction bases numbered 2, after V lost 0 bases and J lost 4 bases. CDR1 is SGHVS, CDR2 FQNEAQ, per germline. Points on this clonotype: Its cognate antigen is unknown.

RNA transcripts were the template for amplifying TCR beta CDR3 regions. The HTBI primer set drove a first-round RT-PCR of the TCR CDR3. MiXCR, run by TCRdb on the multiplex PCR reads, gives a single entry per CDR3 protein. The table lists about 520,000 distinct CDR3 sequences, roughly a quarter of them singletons. The chain recombines TRBV7-8 with TRBJ2-7, with 11 bases aligning to TRBD2. The sequence was collected from a woman aged 25 to 39 with Graves' ophthalmopathy. The material sequenced was blood. This CDR3 is CASSLAVAGGYEQYF. The CDR3 nucleotides are TGTGCCAGCAGCTTAGCGGTAGCGGGAGGGTACGAGCAGTACTTC.